The 21 T cell receptor beta chains below come from one sample, sequenced in a study of blood T cell repertoires in COVID-19 (dated by TCRdb to the early 2020s). Library preparation was by the immunoSEQ multiplex PCR assay. TCRdb carries this immuneACCESS record with in-frame sequences only. Its versions omit some clonotypes, under half of them owing to an unresolved V gene in the studies checked, with the rest unexplained. A total of some 140,000 clones appear in this sample, around 85% of them only once. 0.63% of the sample lies in the top ten. The sequenced sample consisted of peripheral blood. Receptors were obtained from a man in his sixties with COVID-19, enrolled during active disease.

About this clone itself: Other DNA sequences in the same sample also yield this CDR3. V is TRBV7-2 and J is TRBJ1-1; 10 bases agree with TRBD1. J gave up 1 base and V 1 base, and 0 bases lay outside the gene matches. CDR1 and CDR2 (germline): SGHTA, FQGNSA. CDR3 size: 15 residues. In DNA, the CDR3 is TGTGCCAGCAGCTTAGGGACAGGGGGGAACACTGAAGCTTTCTTT. Amino acids: CASSLGTGGNTEAFF.

This chain's CDR3 is CATSDFLAGGPSGTGELFF. CDR3 nucleotides: TGTGCCACCAGTGATTTTTTGGCGGGGGGGCCTTCGGGAACCGGGGAGCTGTTTTTT. V usage is TRBV24-1 and J usage is TRBJ2-2; 9 bases are shared with TRBD2. The CDR3 has 19 amino acids. The V and J ends lost 1 base and 5 bases, in that order; junction bases with no gene match: 13. CDR1 and CDR2 (germline): KGHDR, SFDVKD.

V gene TRBV6-2 or TRBV6-3 combines with J gene TRBJ1-1; 8 positions agree with TRBD1. CDR1 and CDR2 from the germline V gene are MNHEY and SVGEGT. The CDR3 has 15 amino acids. Trimming at V came to 2 bases and at J to 5 bases, leaving 7 bases not matched to a gene. CDR3 DNA: TGTGCCAGCAGTTACCGACAGGGGTGGGGGACTGAAGCTTTCTTT. Translation: CASSYRQGWGTEAFF.

The chain joins TRBV19 to TRBJ1-5; D uncertain. Trimming pared 4 bases from V and 9 bases from J, leaving 16 bases between. The CDR3 loop spans 14 amino acids. Germline CDR1 LNHDA, CDR2 SQIVND (reference sequence). The CDR3 loop reads CASSTDGVQGPQHF. In DNA, the CDR3 is TGTGCCAGTAGTACGGACGGGGTTCAAGGGCCCCAGCATTTT.

The chain joins TRBV6-1 to TRBJ2-1; maybe TRBD2 (6 bases). Germline V gives CDR1 MNHNS, CDR2 SASEGT. CDR3 length equals 13 residues. The V and J ends lost 3 bases and 9 bases respectively, with 12 bases between them. CDR3 sequence: CASSDPTSTEQFF. The CDR3 nucleotides are TGTGCCAGCAGTGACCCGACTAGTACTGAGCAGTTCTTC.

The chain has TRBV6-2 or TRBV6-3 and TRBJ1-1, with TRBD1 identical over 9 bases. After removal of 5 bases from V and 7 bases from J, the junction contained 2 bases not matched to a gene. From germline, CDR1 is MNHEY and CDR2 SVGEGT. CDR3 size: 12 residues. The CDR3 sequence is CASSTGGGEAFF. The DNA for the CDR3 is TGTGCCAGCAGTACAGGGGGCGGTGAAGCTTTCTTT.

J is TRBJ2-7 and V is TRBV20-1, with D unclear. V was cut by 6 bases and J by 7 bases, with 13 bases left in between. Looked up from germline, CDR1 is DFQATT and CDR2 is SNEGSKA (reference sequence). This CDR3 spans 11 amino acids. CDR3 DNA: TGCAGTGCGAACGCTCAGAGGGAGCAGTACTTC. Its translation: CSANAQREQYF.

The chain couples TRBV7-3 to TRBJ1-1, with a tentative D call TRBD1 (5 bases). V was cut by 5 bases and J by 8 bases, with 12 bases left in between. This CDR3 has 12 amino acids. The V gene's germline CDR1 is SGHTA and CDR2 FQGTGA. This CDR3 reads CASSQGNSEAFF. As DNA, the CDR3 is TGTGCCAGCAGCCAGGGTAATTCGGAAGCTTTCTTT.

The rearrangement links TRBV7-9 to TRBJ2-7, with TRBD2 matching over 10 bases. The CDR3 extends over 16 amino acids. The junction had 6 bases not matched to a gene; V was cut back by 0 bases and J by 4 bases. Per germline, CDR1 SEHNR and CDR2 FQNEAQ (reference sequence). The DNA of the CDR3 is TGTGCCAGCAGCTTAGCTACGGCTAGCGGGAGTTACGAGCAGTACTTC. This encodes CASSLATASGSYEQYF. The full variable domain, with the rest looked up from reference TRBV7-9 and TRBJ2-7, is DTGVSQNPRHKITKRGQNVTFRCDPISEHNRLYWYRQTLGQGPEFLTYFQNEAQLEKSRLLSDRFSAERPKGSFSTLEIQRTEQGDSAMYLCASSLATASGSYEQYFGPGTRLTVT.

This sequence joins TRBV5-4 and TRBJ1-1; 7 nucleotides line up with TRBD1. Unmatched junction bases numbered 1, after V lost 1 base and J lost 4 bases. Germline V CDR1 and CDR2: SGHNT, YYREEE (reference sequence). The CDR3 is made up of 13 amino acids. The CDR3 spells CASSLTGVTEAFF. The CDR3 DNA follows: TGTGCCAGCAGCTTGACAGGGGTCACTGAAGCTTTCTTT.

This clone was seen a handful of times. The chain recombines TRBV11-2 with TRBJ1-5; D is perhaps TRBD1 (6 bases). The CDR3 extends over 14 amino acids. V gave up 0 bases and J gave up 4 bases, with 7 bases separating them. Germline CDR1 is SGHAT and CDR2 is FQNNGV. The CDR3 is CASSLERGNQPQHF. CDR3 sequence (DNA): TGTGCCAGCAGCTTAGAAAGGGGGAATCAGCCCCAGCATTTT.

This clone was counted once. The J gene is TRBJ1-4, the V gene TRBV3-1 (or the pseudogene TRBV3-2); tentatively, D is TRBD1 (6 bases). The V gene lost 4 bases and the J gene lost 5 bases, with 20 bases spanning the gap. Germline CDR1 and CDR2: LGHDT and YNNKEL (reference sequence). The CDR3 extends over 17 amino acids. The CDR3 here is CASSPPYRGGQNEKLFF. The CDR3 coding sequence is TGTGCCAGCAGCCCCCCTTATCGCGGGGGCCAGAATGAAAAACTGTTTTTT.

V usage is TRBV21-1 and J usage is TRBJ1-6. TRBV21-1 is designated a pseudogene. The CDR3 extends over 13 amino acids. CDR3 coding DNA: TGTGCCATTCACCCTCGCACGGATTCACCCCTCCACTTT. Translating it yields CAIHPRTDSPLHF.

This clone was seen once. The chain couples TRBV18 to TRBJ2-7; D might be TRBD2 (5 bases). The germline gives CDR1 KGHSH, CDR2 LQKENI. Trimming stripped 2 bases from V and 5 bases from J, with 25 bases between. The CDR3 sequence is 18 residues long. The CDR3 DNA sequence: TGTGCCAGCTCACCAACCCTCACCAGTTGGGTGAGGAGGAACGAGCAGTACTTC. Translated: CASSPTLTSWVRRNEQYF.

The chain has TRBV18 and TRBJ1-3; possible D gene TRBD1, 6 bases. The CDR3 totals 15 residues. Germline V lookup: CDR1 KGHSH, CDR2 LQKENI. The V and J ends lost 8 bases and 0 bases respectively, with 14 bases between them. The DNA of the CDR3 is TGTGCCAGCGCCCGGGGGGCAGACTCTGGAAACACCATATATTTT. Translation gives CASARGADSGNTIYF.

The chain carries TRBV5-1 and TRBJ1-4; TRBD1 agrees at 10 bases. Germline lookup yields CDR1 SGHRS and CDR2 YFSETQ. V shed 3 bases and J 8 bases; nucleotides not matched to a gene: 7. This CDR3 has 15 residues. CDR3 in DNA: TGCGCCAGCAGCTACCCCGGGACAGGGGAAGAAAAACTGTTTTTT. It yields the protein CASSYPGTGEEKLFF.

This clone was found a few times. Germline and junction disagree at one end, which may indicate a read error. The chain employs TRBV11-2 and TRBJ2-5; 8 bases fit TRBD2. Germline V gene data show CDR1 as SGHAT and CDR2 as FQNNGV. There are 16 residues in the CDR3. The CDR3 sequence is CASSLDGLAGQKTQYF. The CDR3 nucleotides are TGTGCCAGCAGCTTAGATGGGCTAGCGGGCCAAAAGACCCAGTACTTC.

The chain carries TRBV2 and TRBJ2-1, with TRBD1 as a possible D gene (5 bases). Germline-derived CDR1 and CDR2 are SNHLY and FYNNEI. The CDR3 extends over 15 amino acids. V was clipped by 2 bases and J by 0 bases, with 8 bases between them. Written as DNA, the CDR3 is TGTGCCAGCAGTGAACAGGGTCTCTCCTACAATGAGCAGTTCTTC. Its translation is CASSEQGLSYNEQFF.

The chain has TRBV18 and TRBJ1-2, with 10 bases identical to TRBD1. There are 15 residues in the CDR3. CDR1 is KGHSH and CDR2 is LQKENI in the germline V gene. J gave up 3 bases and V 3 bases, and 4 bases lay outside the gene matches. In DNA, the CDR3 is TGTGCCAGCTCACCCGAGACAGGGGGCGACTATGGCTACACCTTC. The encoded protein is CASSPETGGDYGYTF.

The CDR3, as DNA: TGTGCCATCAGTGAGCGCGGGGGGAATGAGCAGTTCTTC. Translated: CAISERGGNEQFF. The chain joins TRBV10-3 to TRBJ2-1; 8 nucleotides agree with TRBD2. Per the germline V gene, CDR1 is ENHRY and CDR2 is SYGVKD. The CDR3 extends over 13 amino acids. J was trimmed by 7 bases and V by 2 bases; bases with no gene match: 1.

The chain links TRBV5-6 to TRBJ2-1; 10 bases align to TRBD2. The V gene end was trimmed by 1 base and the J gene end by 10 bases; junction bases not matched to a gene: 14. Germline V gives CDR1 SGHDT, CDR2 YYEEEE. The CDR3 covers 17 residues. The CDR3 sequence: CASSLWGPAGGLLEQFF. CDR3 in DNA: TGTGCCAGCAGCTTGTGGGGTCCAGCGGGAGGGCTTTTGGAGCAGTTCTTC.